This T cell receptor (beta chain) derives from a study of blood T cells in healthy people across ages. A J-beta primer mix and a sample-barcoded 5' primer were used in a second PCR of about 7 to 12 cycles. From the 5' RACE reads, TCRdb called clonotypes with MiXCR, one entry per CDR3 protein. The sample holds about 1.8 million distinct CDR3 sequences; just under 50% are singletons and the top ten take 2.1%. This clonotype was seen only a few times. This CDR3 has 11 amino acids. V lost 6 bases and J 10 bases, leaving 10 bases between the germline ends. The chain combines TRBV12-3 or TRBV12-4 with TRBJ2-1; TRBD2 is a possible D gene (5 bases). The sequenced material came from blood. The clonotype was recovered from a woman in her thirties or forties in good health. DNA of the CDR3: TGTGCCAGCAGCCAAATAGCGGAGCAGTTCTTC. Translation: CASSQIAEQFF.